These 25 T cell receptor beta chains came from one sample sequenced in a study of chemoradiotherapy in HPV16-positive cancers. Some clones are missing from TCRdb's copy, which holds only in-frame ones; the method was immunoSEQ multiplex PCR. The sample shows fewer than 9,500 clones, roughly four fifths of them seen only once. The sample here was taken from a patient who underwent chemoradiotherapy. The origin of the receptors is a human donor with HPV-associated anogenital cancer.

The CDR3 nucleotides are TGTGCCACCAGCAGGGGCAGGGGGCTGCATCCGAATAATTCACCCCTCCACTTT. It yields the protein CATSRGRGLHPNNSPLHF. This chain joins TRBV15 and TRBJ1-6; 8 nucleotides match TRBD1. Germline-derived CDR1 and CDR2 are LNHNV and YYDKDF (reference sequence). There are 18 residues in the CDR3. The junction had 12 bases not matched to a gene; V was cut back by 3 bases and J by 5 bases.

The CDR3 nucleotides are TGTGCCAGCAGTGCTTTCACCGGGACAGGGAGAACTAATGAAAAACTGTTTTTT. Its protein is CASSAFTGTGRTNEKLFF. The rearrangement joins TRBV28 to TRBJ1-4; 9 bases fit TRBD1. The CDR3 covers 18 residues. Germline values: CDR1 MDHEN, CDR2 SYDVKM. The V gene end was trimmed by 5 bases and the J gene end by 1 base; junction bases not matched to a gene: 11. The variable domain in full, with the rest retrieved from reference TRBV28 and TRBJ1-4, is DVKVTQSSRYLVKRTGEKVFLECVQDMDHENMFWYRQDPGLGLRLIYFSYDVKMKEKGDIPEGYSVSREKKERFSLILESASTNQTSMYLCASSAFTGTGRTNEKLFFGSGTQLSVL.

V and J are TRBV7-2 and TRBJ1-2; TRBD1 aligns across 8 bases. The CDR3 has 15 residues. V was clipped by 5 bases and J by 2 bases; unmatched bases: 7. Looked up from germline, CDR1 is SGHTA and CDR2 is FQGNSA. CDR3 DNA sequence: TGTGCCAGCAGCCCCTACGCAGGGGGCAACTATGGCTACACCTTC. This translates into CASSPYAGGNYGYTF. Filled out from reference TRBV7-2 and TRBJ1-2, the complete variable domain reads GAGVSQSPSNKVTEKGKDVELRCDPISGHTALYWYRQSLGQGLEFLIYFQGNSAPDKSGLPSDRFSAERTGGSVSTLTIQRTQQEDSAVYLCASSPYAGGNYGYTFGSGTRLTVV.

The chain uses TRBV7-2 and TRBJ1-2; D perhaps matches TRBD1 (5 bases). Per the germline V gene, CDR1 is SGHTA and CDR2 is FQGNSA. The CDR3 contains 15 residues. V gave up 5 bases and J gave up 6 bases, with 19 bases separating them. CDR3 in amino acids: CASSPLGTPGDGYTF. CDR3 bases: TGTGCCAGCAGCCCTCTCGGGACTCCTGGAGATGGCTACACCTTC.

This clone was seen a handful of times. The V call is TRBV15, the J call TRBJ2-5, with TRBD2 as a possible D gene (6 bases). The CDR3 is 12 amino acids. V was trimmed by 4 bases and J by 5 bases, leaving 8 bases between them. Germline lookup yields CDR1 LNHNV and CDR2 YYDKDF (reference sequence). CDR3 sequence: CATSIGGETQYF. Written as DNA, the CDR3 is TGTGCCACCAGCATCGGAGGGGAGACCCAGTACTTC.

The chain links TRBV5-1 to TRBJ1-1; D not resolved. V gave up 0 bases and J gave up 0 bases, with 18 bases separating them. Germline CDR1 is SGHRS and CDR2 is YFSETQ. This CDR3 spans 18 amino acids. CDR3 loop: CASSLAPLESYVNTEAFF. In DNA form, the CDR3 reads TGCGCCAGCAGCTTGGCACCCCTGGAGTCCTACGTGAACACTGAAGCTTTCTTT.

The chain recombines TRBV19 with TRBJ2-7, with TRBD2 matching 10 bases. The CDR3 extends over 15 amino acids. V lost 5 bases, J lost 2 bases, and 6 bases stayed unmatched. The germline gives CDR1 LNHDA, CDR2 SQIVND (reference sequence). The CDR3 sequence: CASSHSGRPTYEQYF. The CDR3 coding sequence is TGTGCCAGTAGTCATAGCGGGAGGCCCACCTACGAGCAGTACTTC. Based on the CDR3 plus reference TRBV19 and TRBJ2-7, the full variable domain is DGGITQSPKYLFRKEGQNVTLSCEQNLNHDAMYWYRQDPGQGLRLIYYSQIVNDFQKGDIAEGYSVSREKKESFPLTVTSAQKNPTAFYLCASSHSGRPTYEQYFGPGTRLTVT.

The CDR3 nucleotides read TGCGCCAGCAGTGAGGCCCTGCAAGAGACCCAGTACTTC. Protein sequence: CASSEALQETQYF. The V call is TRBV10-1, the J call TRBJ2-5; D is undetermined. This CDR3 spans 13 amino acids. The germline V gene has CDR1 WNHNN and CDR2 SYGVQD (reference sequence). V lost 2 bases, J lost 2 bases, and 6 bases lay in between.

The chain carries TRBV4-3 and TRBJ2-7; 8 bases map to TRBD2. This CDR3 spans 15 amino acids. CDR1 and CDR2 (germline): LGHNA, YSLEER. After removal of 1 base from V and 5 bases from J, the junction contained 7 bases not matched to a gene. Here the CDR3 DNA reads TGCGCCAGCAGCCAAGTGGCTAGCGGGCTCCACGAGCAGTACTTC. This codes for CASSQVASGLHEQYF.

V gene TRBV9 combines with J gene TRBJ2-7; 15 bases are a match to TRBD2. CDR1 is SGDLS, CDR2 YYNGEE, per germline. CDR3 size: 16 residues. The V and J ends lost 3 bases and 2 bases, in that order; junction bases with no gene match: 3. The CDR3 DNA reads as TGTGCCAGCAGCGCCGGGACTAGCGGGAGGACCTACGAGCAGTACTTC. This encodes CASSAGTSGRTYEQYF.

This clone was recorded once. V and J are TRBV5-1 and TRBJ2-2; a possible D gene is TRBD1 (5 bases). V was cut by 3 bases and J by 4 bases, with 19 bases left in between. Germline CDR1 is SGHRS and CDR2 is YFSETQ. The CDR3 totals 17 residues. The CDR3 DNA follows: TGCGCCAGCAGCTCCAACGTTAGACGACAGTCCACCGGGGAGCTGTTTTTT. Translation: CASSSNVRRQSTGELFF.

V usage is TRBV10-2 and J usage is TRBJ1-3; D gene ambiguous. V was cut by 7 bases and J by 0 bases, with 4 bases left in between. CDR1 is WSHSY and CDR2 is SAAADI in the germline V gene. This CDR3 contains 12 residues. The CDR3 region has the DNA TGCGCCAGCATCAGCTCTGGAAACACCATATATTTT. Protein product: CASISSGNTIYF.

The rearrangement links TRBV29-1 to TRBJ1-2; possible D gene TRBD1, 6 bases. CDR3 length: 12 residues. The ends were cut back, 6 bases at V and 9 bases at J, with 17 bases in the middle. Germline loops: CDR1 SQVTM, CDR2 ANQGSEA. CDR3 loop: CSVTDSLMSYTF. The CDR3 bases are TGCAGCGTCACGGACAGTCTCATGAGCTACACCTTC.

This clone is a singleton in its sample. The chain joins TRBV2 to TRBJ1-5; 8 bases are shared with TRBD1. There are 14 residues in the CDR3. The V gene end was trimmed by 2 bases and the J gene end by 4 bases; junction bases not matched to a gene: 1. CDR1 and CDR2 from the germline V gene are SNHLY and FYNNEI. CDR3 bases: TGTGCCAGCAGTGAAAACAGGGGGAATCAGCCCCAGCATTTT. The encoded protein is CASSENRGNQPQHF. Combining the CDR3 with reference TRBV2 and TRBJ1-5 gives the whole variable domain EPEVTQTPSHQVTQMGQEVILRCVPISNHLYFYWYRQILGQKVEFLVSFYNNEISEKSEIFDDQFSVERPDGSNFTLKIRSTKLEDSAMYFCASSENRGNQPQHFGDGTRLSIL.

This clone turned up a few times. This chain uses TRBV5-4 with TRBJ2-7, with TRBD2 matching over 7 bases. This CDR3 has 15 amino acids. In germline, CDR1 is SGHNT, CDR2 YYREEE (reference sequence). J gave up 1 base and V 2 bases, and 6 bases lay outside the gene matches. The CDR3 sequence: CASSLTLAFSYEQYF. CDR3 DNA sequence: TGTGCCAGCAGCTTAACACTAGCGTTTTCCTACGAGCAGTACTTC. Full variable domain (outside the CDR3, taken from reference TRBV5-4 and TRBJ2-7): ETGVTQSPTHLIKTRGQQVTLRCSSQSGHNTVSWYQQALGQGPQFIFQYYREEENGRGNFPPRFSGLQFPNYSSELNVNALELDDSALYLCASSLTLAFSYEQYFGPGTRLTVT.

The gene calls are TRBV29-1 and TRBJ1-4; tentatively, D is TRBD1 (6 bases). The CDR3 runs 13 residues. Germline V lookup: CDR1 SQVTM, CDR2 ANQGSEA. V was pared by 4 bases and J by 8 bases, with 14 bases between. CDR3 nucleotide sequence: TGCAGCGTTGTTGGGGACACCGGGGAAAAACTGTTTTTT. As protein: CSVVGDTGEKLFF.

Written as DNA, the CDR3 is TGCGCCAGCAGCGGAGGGACAGGGGGGCAAGAGACCCAGTACTTC. Protein sequence: CASSGGTGGQETQYF. This chain connects TRBV5-1 to TRBJ2-5; 11 bases match TRBD1. J gave up 2 bases and V 4 bases, and 4 bases lay outside the gene matches. In germline, CDR1 is SGHRS, CDR2 YFSETQ. The CDR3 length is 15 residues.

This clone showed up just a few times. This chain links TRBV28 with TRBJ1-5; D is ambiguous. V lost 8 bases, J lost 7 bases, and 15 bases lay in between. This CDR3 region has 13 residues. Per germline, CDR1 MDHEN and CDR2 SYDVKM. The CDR3 DNA follows: TGTGCCAGCGGACCCCACTCAACCCAGCCCCAGCATTTT. Translated, it gives CASGPHSTQPQHF.

The chain joins TRBV19 to TRBJ1-2, with D perhaps matching TRBD1 (5 bases). CDR1 LNHDA and CDR2 SQIVND come from the germline V gene (reference sequence). V shed 7 bases and J shed 0 bases, with 18 bases lying between them. The CDR3 spans 16 residues. CDR3 amino acids: CASTYSWTSSNYGYTF. The CDR3 DNA is TGTGCCAGTACCTATAGCTGGACATCCTCTAACTATGGCTACACCTTC. The variable domain in full, completed from reference TRBV19 and TRBJ1-2, reads DGGITQSPKYLFRKEGQNVTLSCEQNLNHDAMYWYRQDPGQGLRLIYYSQIVNDFQKGDIAEGYSVSREKKESFPLTVTSAQKNPTAFYLCASTYSWTSSNYGYTFGSGTRLTVV.

The chain combines TRBV27 with TRBJ2-7, with D tentatively TRBD1 or TRBD2 (6 bases each). Germline-derived CDR1 and CDR2 are MNHEY and SMNVEV (reference sequence). The CDR3 covers 16 residues. V lost 8 bases to trimming and J lost 4 bases, with 24 bases between them. CDR3 in DNA: TGTGCCAGCCCTCTAACGTATAGGGGGGCAGCTTACGAGCAGTACTTC. The encoded protein is CASPLTYRGAAYEQYF.

V gene TRBV27 combines with J gene TRBJ1-2, with D perhaps matching TRBD1 (6 bases). CDR3 length: 13 residues. Trimming left V 5 bases short and J 4 bases short, with 11 bases between. Per germline, CDR1 MNHEY and CDR2 SMNVEV (reference sequence). The CDR3 region has the DNA TGTGCCAGCAGTCTCGGGACAACCTATGGCTACACCTTC. Encoded protein: CASSLGTTYGYTF.

The rearrangement joins TRBV10-2 to TRBJ2-3; D gene ambiguous. V lost 1 base and J 5 bases, leaving 4 bases between the germline ends. The CDR3 length is 12 residues. The germline V gene encodes CDR1 WSHSY and CDR2 SAAADI. CDR3 in DNA: TGCGCCAGCAGTGAGTTCGGAGATACGCAGTATTTT. Its translation is CASSEFGDTQYF.

This rearrangement joins TRBV27 to TRBJ1-2; perhaps TRBD1 as D (6 bases). Germline V lookup: CDR1 MNHEY, CDR2 SMNVEV (reference sequence). This CDR3 is built from 15 residues. Trimming stripped 2 bases from V and 7 bases from J, with 17 bases between. DNA for the CDR3: TGTGCCAGCAGTTTAACCGGGGGGGCGAATTTTGGCTACACCTTC. It translates to CASSLTGGANFGYTF.

The chain couples TRBV7-6 to TRBJ2-7, with 11 positions matching TRBD2. Germline V gene lookup returns CDR1 SGHVS and CDR2 FNYEAQ. This CDR3 is 14 amino acids long. With V trimmed by 5 bases and J by 7 bases, 7 bases remained unmatched. Here the CDR3 DNA reads TGTGCCAGCAGCACACTAGCGGGAGCGGGAGAGCAGTACTTC. Translated, it gives CASSTLAGAGEQYF.

This clone was counted once. The chain combines TRBV27 with TRBJ2-7; 9 bases are shared with TRBD1. With V trimmed by 6 bases and J by 6 bases, 6 bases remained unmatched. The CDR3 length is 13 residues. CDR1 MNHEY and CDR2 SMNVEV come from the germline V gene (reference sequence). The CDR3 nucleotides are TGTGCCAGCAGGTTACAGGGGGCCGGCGAGCAGTACTTC. This sequence encodes CASRLQGAGEQYF.